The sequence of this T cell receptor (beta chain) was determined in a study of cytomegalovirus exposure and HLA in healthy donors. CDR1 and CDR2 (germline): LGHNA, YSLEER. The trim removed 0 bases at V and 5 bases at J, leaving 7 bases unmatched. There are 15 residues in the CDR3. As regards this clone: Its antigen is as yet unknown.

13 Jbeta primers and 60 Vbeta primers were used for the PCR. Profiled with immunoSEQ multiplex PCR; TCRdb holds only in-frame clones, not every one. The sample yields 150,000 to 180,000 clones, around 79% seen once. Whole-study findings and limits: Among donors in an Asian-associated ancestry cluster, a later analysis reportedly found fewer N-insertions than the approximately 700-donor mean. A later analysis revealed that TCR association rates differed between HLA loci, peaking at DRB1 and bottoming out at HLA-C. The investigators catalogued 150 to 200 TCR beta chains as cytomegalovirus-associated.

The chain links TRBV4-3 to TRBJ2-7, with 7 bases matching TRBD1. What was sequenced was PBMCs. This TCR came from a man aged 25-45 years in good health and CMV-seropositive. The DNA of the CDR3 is TGCGCCAGCAGCCAAGAGACAGGGTACGTCGACGAGCAGTACTTC. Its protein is CASSQETGYVDEQYF.